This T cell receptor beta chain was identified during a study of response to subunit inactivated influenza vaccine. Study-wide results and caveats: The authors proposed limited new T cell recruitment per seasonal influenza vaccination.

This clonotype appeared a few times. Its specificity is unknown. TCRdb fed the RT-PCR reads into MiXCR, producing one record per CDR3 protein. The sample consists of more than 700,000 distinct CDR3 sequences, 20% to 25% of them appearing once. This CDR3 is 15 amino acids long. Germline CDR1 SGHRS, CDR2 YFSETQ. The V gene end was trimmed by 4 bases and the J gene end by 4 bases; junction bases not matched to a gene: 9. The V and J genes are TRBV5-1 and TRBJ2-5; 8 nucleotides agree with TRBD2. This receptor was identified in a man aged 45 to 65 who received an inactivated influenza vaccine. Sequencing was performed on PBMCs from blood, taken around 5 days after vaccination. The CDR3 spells CASSPSGTRGETQYF. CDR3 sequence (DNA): TGCGCCAGCAGCCCCTCGGGGACTAGAGGAGAGACCCAGTACTTC.